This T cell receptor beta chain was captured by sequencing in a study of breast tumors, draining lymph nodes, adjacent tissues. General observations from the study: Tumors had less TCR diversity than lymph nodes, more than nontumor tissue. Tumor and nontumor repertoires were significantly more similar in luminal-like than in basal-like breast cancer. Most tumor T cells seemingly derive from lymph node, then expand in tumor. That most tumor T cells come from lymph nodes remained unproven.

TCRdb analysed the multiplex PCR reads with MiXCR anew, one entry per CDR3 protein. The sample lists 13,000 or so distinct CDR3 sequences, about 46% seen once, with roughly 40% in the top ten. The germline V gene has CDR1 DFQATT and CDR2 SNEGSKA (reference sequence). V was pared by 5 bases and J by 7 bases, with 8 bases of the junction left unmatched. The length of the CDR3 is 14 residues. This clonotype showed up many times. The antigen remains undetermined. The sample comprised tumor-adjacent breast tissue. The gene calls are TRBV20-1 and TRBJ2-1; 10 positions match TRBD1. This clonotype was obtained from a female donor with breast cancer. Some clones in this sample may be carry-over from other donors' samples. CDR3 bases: TGCAGTGCTTCCTGGACAGGGGGGGGAAATGAGCAGTTCTTC. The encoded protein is CSASWTGGGNEQFF.